These 23 T cell receptor beta chains share one sample of origin, sequenced in a study of blood T cell repertoires in COVID-19. Method: immunoSEQ multiplex PCR; TCRdb's copy keeps in-frame clones and lacks some. The profile shows 60,000 to 95,000 clones, approximately 90% of them singletons. The sample taken for sequencing was peripheral blood. The source of these receptors is a woman aged 50 to 60 with acute or convalescent COVID-19.

This clone was recorded once. The chain couples TRBV4-1 to TRBJ1-1; no definite D call. CDR3 length equals 13 residues. Trimming pared 3 bases from V and 7 bases from J, leaving 12 bases between. Per germline, CDR1 MGHRA and CDR2 YSYEKL. CDR3 DNA: TGCGCCAGCAGCCAGACTACACCGGGTGAAGCTTTCTTT. Residues: CASSQTTPGEAFF.

The chain recombines TRBV5-1 with TRBJ1-2, with 8 bases matching TRBD1. With 4 bases clipped from V and 8 bases from J, the junction kept 7 bases outside the gene matches. The CDR3 runs 13 residues. The germline gives CDR1 SGHRS, CDR2 YFSETQ. This CDR3 is CASSMTGADGYTF. CDR3 bases: TGCGCCAGCAGCATGACAGGGGCTGACGGCTACACCTTC. Drawing the rest from reference TRBV5-1 and TRBJ1-2, the complete variable domain is KAGVTQTPRYLIKTRGQQVTLSCSPISGHRSVSWYQQTPGQGLQFLFEYFSETQRNKGNFPGRFSGRQFSNSRSEMNVSTLELGDSALYLCASSMTGADGYTFGSGTRLTVV.

The V and J genes are TRBV28 and TRBJ2-7; the match to TRBD2 covers 14 bases. This CDR3 is 16 amino acids long. Germline lookup yields CDR1 MDHEN and CDR2 SYDVKM. V gave up 4 bases and J gave up 3 bases; unmatched junction bases: 5. The CDR3 loop reads CASSSTSGRVFYEQYF. The CDR3 nucleotides are TGTGCCAGCAGTTCGACTAGCGGGAGGGTTTTCTACGAGCAGTACTTC.

This chain uses TRBV4-2 with TRBJ1-4, with 9 bases lining up with TRBD1. Looked up from germline, CDR1 is LGHNA and CDR2 is YNFKEQ. Trimming at V came to 8 bases and at J to 2 bases, leaving 3 bases not matched to a gene. The CDR3 covers 14 residues. CDR3 amino acids: CASGTGWTNEKLFF. The DNA for the CDR3 is TGTGCCAGCGGGACAGGGTGGACTAATGAAAAACTGTTTTTT.

The chain has TRBV24-1 and TRBJ2-1, with TRBD2 identical over 8 bases. The CDR3 runs to 15 residues. CDR1 is KGHDR, CDR2 SFDVKD, per germline. With 3 bases clipped from V and 5 bases from J, the junction kept 5 bases outside the gene matches. The CDR3 is CATSDDTSGDNEQFF. CDR3 sequence (DNA): TGTGCCACCAGTGATGATACTAGCGGTGACAATGAGCAGTTCTTC.

This clone was observed many times. The chain combines TRBV7-9 with TRBJ2-7; 7 bases line up with TRBD2. The CDR3 has 15 residues. V gave up 2 bases and J gave up 3 bases; unmatched junction bases: 7. Germline V gene sequence: CDR1 SEHNR, CDR2 FQNEAQ (reference sequence). CDR3 loop: CASSLSGKRDYEQYF. The CDR3 DNA sequence: TGTGCCAGCAGCTTAAGTGGGAAGCGGGACTACGAGCAGTACTTC.

The J gene is TRBJ2-3, the V gene TRBV7-2; 8 nucleotides agree with TRBD2. Germline CDR1 SGHTA, CDR2 FQGNSA. The CDR3 spans 15 residues. The V and J ends lost 0 bases and 2 bases, in that order; junction bases with no gene match: 1. CDR3 in amino acids: CASSLASGNTDTQYF. CDR3 nucleotide sequence: TGTGCCAGCAGCTTAGCTAGCGGGAACACAGATACGCAGTATTTT. Filled out from reference TRBV7-2 and TRBJ2-3, the complete variable domain reads GAGVSQSPSNKVTEKGKDVELRCDPISGHTALYWYRQSLGQGLEFLIYFQGNSAPDKSGLPSDRFSAERTGGSVSTLTIQRTQQEDSAVYLCASSLASGNTDTQYFGPGTRLTVL.

V gene TRBV10-1 combines with J gene TRBJ1-3; 9 nucleotides line up with TRBD1. Germline V gene data show CDR1 as WNHNN and CDR2 as SYGVQD (reference sequence). This CDR3 region has 16 residues. J was trimmed by 2 bases and V by 0 bases; bases with no gene match: 2. CDR3 loop: CASSESGTGPGNTIYF. Here the CDR3 DNA reads TGCGCCAGCAGTGAGTCAGGGACAGGGCCTGGAAACACCATATATTTT.

The DNA of the CDR3 is TGTGCCAGCAGTCGGACTAACTCCTACAATGAGCAGTTCTTC. This gives the protein CASSRTNSYNEQFF. J is TRBJ2-1 and V is TRBV6-5, with a tentative D call TRBD2 (6 bases). Germline V gene data show CDR1 as MNHEY and CDR2 as SVGAGI. V shed 5 bases and J shed 0 bases, with 8 bases lying between them. This CDR3 has 14 residues.

The chain uses TRBV10-3 and TRBJ2-2; TRBD2 agrees at 7 bases. This CDR3 comprises 15 residues. With V trimmed by 3 bases and J by 3 bases, 4 bases remained unmatched. Germline-derived CDR1 and CDR2 are ENHRY and SYGVKD. The CDR3 nucleotides are TGTGCCATCAGTGATGGCGCGGGAGACACCGGGGAGCTGTTTTTT. Encoded protein: CAISDGAGDTGELFF.

Only a few counts were recorded for this clone. The genes are TRBV5-6 and TRBJ1-5; TRBD1 agrees at 9 bases. Looked up from germline, CDR1 is SGHDT and CDR2 is YYEEEE. Losses at the gene ends were 4 bases for V and 6 bases for J; bases not matched to a gene: 17. This CDR3 has 18 residues. The CDR3 DNA sequence: TGTGCCAGCAGCATCGCCGGGACAGGGAGGGCCTCAGGTCAGCCCCAGCATTTT. Amino acids: CASSIAGTGRASGQPQHF.

This chain joins TRBV18 and TRBJ1-1; D not certain. This CDR3 region has 17 residues. Germline values: CDR1 KGHSH, CDR2 LQKENI. Trimming removed 0 bases from V and 4 bases from J, with 18 bases in between. The CDR3 DNA reads as TGTGCCAGCTCACCACCTATCGCTGGAGGGTGGGCCACTGAAGCTTTCTTT. It encodes CASSPPIAGGWATEAFF.

The J gene is TRBJ1-3, the V gene TRBV4-2, with D perhaps matching TRBD1 (6 bases). Germline V gives CDR1 LGHNA, CDR2 YNFKEQ. Trimming removed 3 bases from V and 1 base from J, with 13 bases in between. The CDR3 sequence is 16 residues long. The CDR3 DNA sequence: TGTGCCAGCAGCCATGATCTCGGGACATCTGGAAACACCATATATTTT. Protein: CASSHDLGTSGNTIYF.

This sequence joins TRBV5-4 and TRBJ2-4; perhaps TRBD1 as D (5 bases). V was clipped by 6 bases and J by 5 bases, with 12 bases between them. The CDR3 consists of 13 residues. Germline CDR1 reads SGHNT; CDR2 reads YYREEE (reference sequence). This CDR3 reads CASINQGENIQYF. The CDR3 DNA reads TGTGCCAGCATCAACCAGGGCGAAAACATTCAGTACTTC.

This clone was seen only once. This chain joins TRBV7-9 and TRBJ2-6; D not resolved. The CDR3 length is 15 residues. CDR1 and CDR2 (germline): SEHNR, FQNEAQ (reference sequence). Deletions cut 5 bases from V and 0 bases from J, with 8 bases between. The CDR3 region is CASSRAFSGANVLTF. The DNA of the CDR3 is TGTGCCAGCAGCCGCGCCTTCTCTGGGGCCAACGTCCTGACTTTC.

The chain recombines TRBV7-2 with TRBJ2-1; 7 bases map to TRBD2. The CDR3 loop spans 15 amino acids. With V trimmed by 5 bases and J by 7 bases, 11 bases remained unmatched. Germline CDR1 SGHTA, CDR2 FQGNSA. Here the CDR3 reads CASSKSSGPLNEQFF. The CDR3 bases are TGTGCCAGCAGCAAATCTAGCGGCCCACTGAATGAGCAGTTCTTC.

The chain couples TRBV29-1 to TRBJ1-2; TRBD1 aligns across 10 bases. Trimming cost V 0 bases and J 5 bases; bases outside gene matches: 9. Germline V gene lookup returns CDR1 SQVTM and CDR2 ANQGSEA. CDR3 length equals 16 residues. CDR3 in DNA: TGCAGCGTTGAAGATCGGGGGACAGGGGCTGCGTATGGCTACACCTTC. It specifies CSVEDRGTGAAYGYTF.

This clone was observed a single time. The rearrangement uses TRBV15 and TRBJ2-6; D may be TRBD1 (5 bases). The CDR3 runs to 15 residues. Germline V CDR1 and CDR2: LNHNV, YYDKDF (reference sequence). V was shortened by 2 bases and J by 4 bases, with 9 bases between the two germline ends. CDR3 bases: TGTGCCACCAGCAGAAGGGGAACCGGGGCCAACGTCCTGACTTTC. This translates into CATSRRGTGANVLTF. Variable domain in full (rest from reference TRBV15 and TRBJ2-6): DAMVIQNPRYQVTQFGKPVTLSCSQTLNHNVMYWYQQKSSQAPKLLFHYYDKDFNNEADTPDNFQSRRPNTSFCFLDIRSPGLGDTAMYLCATSRRGTGANVLTFGAGSRLTVL.

V is TRBV30 and J is TRBJ1-1; the match to TRBD1 covers 10 bases. V shed 3 bases and J 1 base; nucleotides not matched to a gene: 8. Germline V gives CDR1 GTSNPN, CDR2 SVGIG (reference sequence). The CDR3 contains 16 residues. The CDR3 region has the DNA TGTGCCTGGAGAGGATCTGGGACAGGGGAGAACACTGAAGCTTTCTTT. It encodes CAWRGSGTGENTEAFF.

This chain joins TRBV19 and TRBJ1-2, with D hard to call. The CDR3 contains 13 residues. Germline-derived CDR1 and CDR2 are LNHDA and SQIVND (reference sequence). V gave up 4 bases and J gave up 2 bases, with 8 bases separating them. This chain's CDR3 is CASSSGRNYGYTF. The CDR3 region has the DNA TGTGCCAGTAGTAGTGGCCGCAACTATGGCTACACCTTC.

The chain employs TRBV14 and TRBJ1-2, with D uncertain. Germline values: CDR1 SGHDN, CDR2 FVKESK. The CDR3 is 14 amino acids. V lost 1 base, J lost 8 bases, and 14 bases lay in between. The chain's CDR3 is CASSQGTIAWGYTF. CDR3 nucleotide sequence: TGTGCCAGCAGCCAAGGCACAATCGCATGGGGCTACACCTTC.

The rearrangement joins TRBV11-2 to TRBJ2-2; D perhaps matches TRBD2 (5 bases). This CDR3 contains 17 residues. The ends were cut back, 3 bases at V and 4 bases at J, with 18 bases in the middle. Germline lookup yields CDR1 SGHAT and CDR2 FQNNGV. Written as DNA, the CDR3 is TGTGCCAGCAGCTTGGCCCCGGGTGGGCGGGCCACCGGGGAGCTGTTTTTT. The encoded protein is CASSLAPGGRATGELFF.

This clone was observed a single time. Other DNA sequences in the same sample also yield this CDR3. The chain joins TRBV11-2 to TRBJ1-1; 11 bases match TRBD1. Germline loops: CDR1 SGHAT, CDR2 FQNNGV. The V gene end was trimmed by 5 bases and the J gene end by 5 bases; junction bases not matched to a gene: 4. There are 14 residues in the CDR3. CDR3 DNA sequence: TGTGCCAGCAGCCTAGGACAGGGGGCAACTGAAGCTTTCTTT. Translation: CASSLGQGATEAFF. Filled out from reference TRBV11-2 and TRBJ1-1, the complete variable domain reads EAGVAQSPRYKIIEKRQSVAFWCNPISGHATLYWYQQILGQGPKLLIQFQNNGVVDDSQLPKDRFSAERLKGVDSTLKIQPAKLEDSAVYLCASSLGQGATEAFFGQGTRLTVV.